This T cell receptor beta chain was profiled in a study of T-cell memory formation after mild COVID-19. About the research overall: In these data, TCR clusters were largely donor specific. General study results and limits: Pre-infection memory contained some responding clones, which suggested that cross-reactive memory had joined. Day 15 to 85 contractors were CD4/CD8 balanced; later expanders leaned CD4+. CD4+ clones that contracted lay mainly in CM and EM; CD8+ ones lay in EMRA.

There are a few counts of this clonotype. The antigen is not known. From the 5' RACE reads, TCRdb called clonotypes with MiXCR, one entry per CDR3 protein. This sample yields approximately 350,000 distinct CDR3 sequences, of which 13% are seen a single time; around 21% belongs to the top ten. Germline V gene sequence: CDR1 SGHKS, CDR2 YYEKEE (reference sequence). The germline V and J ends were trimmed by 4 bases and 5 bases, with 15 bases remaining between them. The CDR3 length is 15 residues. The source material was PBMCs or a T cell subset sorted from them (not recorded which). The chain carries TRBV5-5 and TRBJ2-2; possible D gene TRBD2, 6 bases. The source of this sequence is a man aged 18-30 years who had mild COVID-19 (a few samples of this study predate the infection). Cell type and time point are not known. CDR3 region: CASSRRDGGTGELFF. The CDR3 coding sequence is TGTGCCAGCAGCCGCAGGGACGGAGGGACCGGGGAGCTGTTTTTT. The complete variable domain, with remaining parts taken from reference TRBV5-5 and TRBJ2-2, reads DAGVTQSPTHLIKTRGQQVTLRCSPISGHKSVSWYQQVLGQGPQFIFQYYEKEERGRGNFPDRFSARQFPNYSSELNVNALLLGDSALYLCASSRRDGGTGELFFGEGSRLTVL.